A selection of T cell receptor beta chains follows, all from one sample in a study of OX40 agonist ivuxolimab in advanced cancers. TCRdb's table, derived via immunoSEQ multiplex PCR, lists solely in-frame clones and lacks some. The sample has roughly 75,000 clones, about nine tenths seen once. This sample comprised CD4+ or CD8+ T cells sorted from blood, obtained in a trial of the OX40 agonist ivuxolimab. These receptors originate from an adult with an advanced solid tumor such as melanoma, head and neck, liver or kidney cancer. Each CDR3 is given with its conserved first and last residue. The order of the fields is clone size, D gene, J gene, V gene, CDR3 DNA, CDR3 protein. A D gene is named only where the DNA matches it firmly. Not every row has a clone size; where given, it reads once, few, many or a size class.

>.|.|TRBJ1-5|TRBV4-1
TGCGCCAGCAGCCAAGATGAAGAAGGCAATCAGCCCCAGCATTTT
CASSQDEEGNQPQHF
>.|.|TRBJ2-5|TRBV14
TGTGCCAGCAGCCAAGAAAAACTCGGGGTTATACAAGAGACCCAGTACTTC
CASSQEKLGVIQETQYF
>.|.|TRBJ2-7|TRBV19
TGTGCCAGTAGTATCTCAGCGAATACCTACGAGCAGTACTTC
CASSISANTYEQYF
>.|.|TRBJ2-1|TRBV28
TGTGCCAGCAGTTGGGCCAGGCCGCGACGCTCCTACAATGAGCAGTTCTTC
CASSWARPRRSYNEQFF
>once|TRBD1|TRBJ1-2|TRBV7-9
TGTGCCAGCAGCCCAGGACAGGATCGTGACTATGGCTACACCTTC
CASSPGQDRDYGYTF
>once|.|TRBJ2-7|TRBV19
TGTGCCAGTAGTCCCCGGCAGGGTAGCTACGAGCAGTACTTC
CASSPRQGSYEQYF
>.|.|TRBJ1-1|TRBV5-1
TGCGCCAGCAGCTCAGGTCGGTACCGGAACACTGAAGCTTTCTTT
CASSSGRYRNTEAFF
>.|.|TRBJ2-1|TRBV9
TGTGCCAGCAGCGTAGGTGGCGGCGGATTGGAGCAGTTCTTC
CASSVGGGGLEQFF
>.|.|TRBJ2-7|TRBV7-2
TGTGCCAGCAGCGCCCGGGCGGGGCGCTCCTACGAGCAGTACTTC
CASSARAGRSYEQYF
>.|.|TRBJ1-3|TRBV12-2
TGTGCAAGTCGCTTAGCGCAGGAAGAGACAACCCTTCACTCAAGCTCTGGAAACACCATATATTTT
CASRLAQEETTLHSSSGNTIYF